What follows describes a single T cell receptor beta chain. This clone has a single count. Its antigen is currently not known. Qualities for individual bases were not recorded, and no much larger clone is one base off. These data originate in a study of cytomegalovirus exposure and HLA in healthy donors (dated by TCRdb to about 2017). Broadly, across the study: An earlier analysis of several hundred of the donors reported 250 to 350 Gb of sequence data and 117 million unique TCR beta sequences from 150 million to 200 million T cells. Besides the first cohort of 666 subjects, a separate validation cohort made up of 120 different subjects was used. Rather than using new phenotypic data, the later analysis identified candidate immune exposures from TCR beta sequences and from how often those sequences occurred across donors. Among the roughly 400 genotyped donors, around 81% belonged to the genetic ancestry cluster associated with self-reported Caucasian donors. A later genetic analysis used genome-wide SNP genotypes for 398 of the 666 donors, treating that subset as a discovery cohort. About 300 gigabases of sequencing data and 75 million to 85 million unique TCR sequences made up an early release that covered about 640 HLA-typed donors. All discovery cohort repertoires had been generated using a single sequencing platform. To decide whether each TCR beta V gene segment behaved as functional or pseudogenic, an earlier analysis of approximately 600 of the donors relied on high-throughput TCR beta sequencing. Typing coverage differed by locus: A, B, C, DRB1 and DQB1 were typed in roughly 629-630 donors, DQA1 in about 560, DPA1 in 600 to 610, and DPB1 in about 450. Across around 400 genotyped donors of the cohort, an average of approximately 220,000 unique TCR beta nucleotide sequences per donor were sequenced, and about a sixth of those sequences were non-productive. The study used immunosequencing to profile the T cell repertoires of hundreds of subjects and linked those repertoires to cytomegalovirus serostatus. A later analysis re-analyzed previously published TCR beta repertoires from roughly 630 donors and added high-resolution HLA genotyping to study TCR occurrence patterns. Donor age, sex, ethnicity and CMV serostatus were collected together with the repertoire data. The study aimed to test whether cataloging public T cell receptors could reveal signatures of past pathogen exposure. To predict cytomegalovirus infection status, the study brought together high-throughput TCR immunosequencing, statistical association of individual TCRs with disease status, and machine learning. Several DR-DQ haplotypes were treated as single units for association and clustering because of strong linkage in the cohort. Class I and class II HLA loci were covered by the typing at four-digit resolution.

The cohort consisted of more than 650 healthy bone marrow donors. Cohort members were all nominally healthy when sampled, although unrecorded immune exposures were likely present. The donor was CMV seronegative and belonged to the group of around 400 seronegative cohort members. A peripheral blood sample was collected from each donor, and TCR beta sequencing was performed on peripheral blood mononuclear cells. Genomic DNA was extracted from the blood cell samples with the Qiagen DNeasy Blood Extraction Kit. Overall study outcomes, separate from this receptor: Strong co-occurrence of HLA alleles, especially DR and DQ, made assigning TCR associations to individual alleles difficult. In a later analysis, about 17,000 TCR beta sequences were associated with specific HLA alleles at a false discovery rate of 0.05. A later analysis found that TCR association rates varied across HLA loci, with DRB1 alleles showing the most associated TCRs and HLA-C alleles the fewest. Immune exposure information for the cohort was limited to CMV serostatus. Sequencing depth was assumed to be roughly uniform across donors in the presence/absence analyses, though that assumption may not hold. In vitro tests confirmed that a few of the cytomegalovirus-associated TCR beta chains recognize cytomegalovirus antigens. Because some donors lacked HLA typing at each locus, the association tests relied only on the typed subset. It was suggested by the authors that the approach could potentially be generalized to other disease states and immunological phenotypes. Only TCR beta chains were sequenced in this cohort, and the absence of alpha or paired-chain data limited detectable features. The sequencing pipeline was judged likely to have produced a cluster of highly shared sequence variants as a technical artifact. V-gene and J-gene trimming of TCR beta chains was associated with a missense DCLRE1C variant in a later genetic analysis, and the association was replicated in an independent cohort. A later analysis found that most CMV-associated TCR beta chains appeared HLA-restricted, with HLA associations seemingly driven largely by CMV exposure. A further reported finding was that TCR beta sequences accurately predicted the HLA-A and HLA-B alleles for most subjects in the first cohort. Seventeen rarely observed V segments, including chromosome 9 orphons, were excluded from the earlier analysis of about 600 of the donors because counts were too low. A later analysis found that HLA-associated TCR beta chains were more clonally expanded and had lower generation probabilities than equally common non-associated chains. The classifier was reported to diagnose cytomegalovirus status with high specificity and sensitivity in both the original and validation cohorts. Linkage disequilibrium might explain the correlated functional status among segregating V segments, but an unknown experimental factor could not be ruled out. A later genetic analysis reported fewer N-insertions in productive TCRs among donors in an Asian-associated ancestry cluster than the approximately 670-donor mean. Because the 87-base-pair reads could not distinguish some IMGT-functional V segments, including TRBV6-2 and TRBV6-3, those segments were excluded. Across donors, most TCR sequences were observed very rarely, whereas some public TCRs were present in many individuals. A total of fewer than 200 TCR beta chains were listed by the study as associated with cytomegalovirus. Several of the top co-occurrence clusters appeared to be linked to parvovirus B19, influenza, CMV and Epstein-Barr virus, according to a later analysis. In an earlier analysis of approximately 600 of the donors, most TCR beta V segments were observed in productive rearrangements about 90% or about 30% of the time, broadly matching IMGT annotations.

V lost 6 bases and J lost 5 bases, and the count of bases not matched to a germline gene is 1. Per the germline V gene, MRHNA is the CDR1 and SNTAGT is the CDR2. There are 13 amino acids in the CDR3, from cysteine to phenylalanine inclusive. Just the 39-base CDR3 DNA is kept, in frame starting at base 1. The library relied on the immunoSEQ multiplex PCR assay. A mixture of 60 forward primers for TCR Vbeta segments and 13 reverse primers for TCR Jbeta segments was used in the multiplex PCR. The CDR3 region of rearranged TCR beta genes was amplified from genomic DNA by a multiplex PCR assay. The Illumina HiSeq System was used to sequence the amplified TCR beta libraries as 87-base-pair reads. In the original analysis: In a later analysis, tens of millions of unique TCR beta chains were counted across the roughly 610 repertoires, and around 10 million of these chains were shared by at least two donors. Raw reads were error-corrected and collapsed into unique sequences with a nearest-neighbor algorithm that merged closely related sequences to remove PCR and sequencing errors. To assign V, D and J gene segments, CDR3 sequences were aligned to IMGT reference sequences. Each retained sequence needed at least a six-nucleotide match to both a V gene segment and a J gene segment. A rearrangement counted as productive if the CDR3 had no stop codons and remained in frame with V and J, and every other rearrangement counted as non-productive. Following IMGT convention, CDR3 was defined as the stretch from the second conserved V-encoded cysteine to the conserved J-encoded phenylalanine. The earlier analysis of 450 to 750 of the donors excluded any sequence lacking an unambiguous match to a single V gene segment. In an earlier analysis of 587 of the donors, V segments were called functional above 56.7% productive rearrangements and were called segregating when the between-donor standard deviation exceeded 5%. A statistical classification framework was built for diagnosing cytomegalovirus status from the catalog of TCR beta chain sequences. In a later analysis, TCR nucleotide sequences were compared against IMGT/GENE-DB human TR gene sequences so that V and J genes could be assigned. A later analysis assigned CDR3 sequences and most-parsimonious VDJ recombination scenarios with the TCRdist pipeline. In a later analysis, each TCR beta chain was defined by its CDR3 amino acid sequence together with its V-gene family, and reads without a unique V-gene family were excluded. To address suspected cross-contamination and a sequencing artifact, a later analysis removed 450 to 700 highly shared, low-generation-probability nucleotide sequences. In a later analysis, a clonal expansion index was calculated for each public chain from normalized within-repertoire ranks of inferred template counts. A later analysis computed generation probabilities with a VDJ recombination model fitted to out-of-frame rearrangements, and checked the results against IGoR. In a later analysis, hypergeometric tests were used to score TCR-TCR, TCR-HLA and TCR-CMV co-occurrence, with a repertoire-size bias correction applied to TCR pairs. To estimate false discovery rates, a later analysis permuted the HLA or CMV assignments 20 times. In a later analysis, co-occurring TCRs were grouped with DBSCAN, and TCRdist sequence similarity was added when clustering was performed within HLA-allele-positive subsets. Repertoires with fewer than 30,000 or more than 120,000 public chains, plus five repertoires with anomalous nucleotide sharing, were excluded from co-occurrence clustering. TCRdb took over this immuneACCESS table, retaining in-frame rearrangements with V and J assigned. Such tables are incomplete; in checked studies, under half of the missing clones stem from an unresolved V gene, and the remainder is unexplained. The V and J calls and clone size come from that table; D and trimming were worked out from the DNA. The sample table holds 180,000 or so clones, of which roughly 80% were seen once. Of the sample, about 0.77% is held by the ten largest clones.

Sequencing was done on a sample of PBMCs. The chain is assembled from TRBV6-4 and TRBJ2-1, and TRBD2 matches 10 of the central bases. The receptor comes from a woman between 18 and 30 years old in good health and CMV-seronegative. The CDR3 in this case is CASSSGRDNEQFF. The nucleotide sequence reads TGTGCCAGCAGCAGCGGGAGGGACAATGAGCAGTTCTTC.